One and the same sample provided the 5 T cell receptor beta chains below, sequenced in a study of T cells in Graves' hyperthyroidism and ophthalmopathy. The investigators amplified TCR beta CDR3 regions from RNA transcripts. First-round RT-PCR of the TCR CDR3 relied on the HTBI primer set. MiXCR, run by TCRdb on the multiplex PCR reads, gives a single entry per CDR3 protein. The data contain under 650,000 distinct CDR3 sequences, 15% to 20% of them singletons. Sequenced sample: blood. The receptors originated from a woman younger than 45 with Graves' hyperthyroidism.

This rearrangement joins TRBV28 to TRBJ2-1; 12 positions match TRBD2. V lost 5 bases and J lost 1; bases outside the gene matches: 3. This CDR3 region has 16 residues. From germline, CDR1 is MDHEN and CDR2 SYDVKM. CDR3 sequence reads: CASSIGTSGSYNEQFF. The CDR3 nucleotides read TGTGCCAGCAGTATCGGGACTAGCGGGTCCTACAATGAGCAGTTCTTC.

In its sample, this clonotype was seen a few times. The chain links TRBV28 to TRBJ1-2; 7 positions match TRBD1. Germline values: CDR1 MDHEN, CDR2 SYDVKM. V was pared by 6 bases and J by 4 bases, with 14 bases of the junction left unmatched. The CDR3 loop spans 16 amino acids. The CDR3 bases are TGTGCCAGCAGCCCTCGCGTTCGACAGGGCGTCTATGGCTACACCTTC. Protein: CASSPRVRQGVYGYTF.

This clonotype was detected many times. The J gene is TRBJ2-2, the V gene TRBV12-3 or TRBV12-4; the D gene could be TRBD1 or TRBD2 (5 bases each). The V end was cut by 6 bases, the J end by 0 bases, with 8 bases between. This CDR3 contains 14 residues. The CDR3 is CASRGTSNTGELFF. For the CDR3, the DNA is TGTGCCAGCAGAGGGACGTCGAACACCGGGGAGCTGTTTTTT.

This clonotype was recorded many times. This chain joins TRBV29-1 and TRBJ1-1; unclear D gene. The ends were cut back, 5 bases at V and 9 bases at J, with 13 bases in the middle. CDR1 and CDR2 (germline): SQVTM, ANQGSEA. The CDR3 contains 11 residues. The CDR3 here is CSVSLIGQAFF. The CDR3 nucleotides are TGCAGCGTTTCATTAATCGGGCAAGCTTTCTTT.

This clonotype was recorded many times. The chain recombines TRBV2 with TRBJ1-1; D unclear. Trimming shortened V by 4 bases and J by 3 bases, and 15 bases separated the two germline ends. The CDR3 is 15 residues long. Germline CDR1 reads SNHLY; CDR2 reads FYNNEI. In nucleotides, the CDR3 is TGTGCCAGCAGTGCGGTGGCGCCTTTAGACACTGAAGCTTTCTTT. The encoded protein is CASSAVAPLDTEAFF. The whole variable domain, filled in from reference TRBV2 and TRBJ1-1, reads EPEVTQTPSHQVTQMGQEVILRCVPISNHLYFYWYRQILGQKVEFLVSFYNNEISEKSEIFDDQFSVERPDGSNFTLKIRSTKLEDSAMYFCASSAVAPLDTEAFFGQGTRLTVV.